The 21 T cell receptor beta chains below were found in one sample sequenced in a study of CD8+ T cells in alopecia areata. Time point reported: mouse skin at time of skin grafting. In each case, RNA was isolated and then reverse transcribed into cDNA as the sequencing template. The data were produced by immunoSEQ multiplex PCR, yet TCRdb's version contains in-frame clones alone and is incomplete. The sample presents 900 to 1,300 clones, none singletons. The sequences come from skin, collected at week 0. These receptors were taken from a C3H/HeJ mouse with alopecia areata. MHC haplotype: H2-k.

By sample share, this clone is medium-sized. Gene names and germline match the mouse. With the read ending 4 residues before the CDR3 end, the germline J gene is used to fill in that end. The chain couples TRBV1 to TRBJ2-1; 7 bases align to TRBD1. The CDR3 is 15 amino acids. From germline, CDR1 is NSQYPW and CDR2 LRSPGD (reference sequence). V trimming: 3 bases; J trimming: 1 base; junction bases outside the gene matches: 3. CDR3 DNA, as far as it was read: TGCACCTGCAGTGCCCGGGACAGAAACTATGCT. Translated, it gives CTCSARDRNYA. The full CDR3 is CTCSARDRNYAEQFF.

Ten or more counts support this clone. The germline and genes are mouse ones. The read stops 4 residues short of the end of the CDR3; the missing end is completed from the germline J gene. The rearrangement joins TRBV29 to TRBJ2-7; 10 bases agree with TRBD1. V lost 4 bases to trimming and J lost 3 bases; unmatched junction nucleotides: 3. Germline CDR1 MSHET, CDR2 SYDVDS. The length of the CDR3 is 14 residues. This CDR3 is CASSSGDRGYEQYF. The DNA read from the CDR3 is TGTGCTAGCAGTTCGGGGGACAGGGGCTAT.

This clone counts as medium-sized. Here the gene names and germline are mouse. Read sequence stops 4 residues before the CDR3 end, and the germline J gene provides the missing end. The gene calls are TRBV1 and TRBJ2-5; TRBD2 aligns across 8 bases. Trimming took 2 bases from V and 2 from J; bases not matched to a gene: 0. Per the germline V gene, CDR1 is NSQYPW and CDR2 is LRSPGD (reference sequence). The CDR3 covers 14 residues. The DNA read from the CDR3 is TGCACCTGCAGTGCATGGGGGGGCCAAGAC. It encodes CTCSAWGGQD. In full, the CDR3 is CTCSAWGGQDTQYF.

This clone was recorded at least ten times. The listed genes are named as in mouse. The missing CDR3 end, 4 residues past where the read stops, is filled in from the germline J gene. Within the sample, other DNA sequences also encode this same CDR3. The chain couples TRBV29 to TRBJ1-2, with 7 bases lining up with TRBD1. The trim removed 6 bases at V and 2 bases at J, leaving 6 bases unmatched. CDR3 length: 14 residues. CDR1 is MSHET and CDR2 is SYDVDS in the germline V gene. The sequenced CDR3 bases are TGTGCTAGCAGGCCTGACAGGGTGAACTCC. Its translation is CASRPDRVNS. The entire CDR3 is CASRPDRVNSDYTF.

Ten or more counts support this clone. Mouse germline and gene names are used. The read terminates 4 residues ahead of where the CDR3 ends, so the germline J gene completes it. The V and J genes are TRBV29 and TRBJ2-1; 8 bases map to TRBD1. V lost 5 bases and J lost 3; bases outside the gene matches: 3. Looked up from germline, CDR1 is MSHET and CDR2 is SYDVDS. This CDR3 spans 14 amino acids. The CDR3 here is CASSPGQGYAEQFF. CDR3 bases read: TGTGCTAGCAGTCCCGGACAGGGCTATGCT.

This clone is classed as large. The germline and genes are mouse ones. Sequencing ends 4 residues short of the CDR3 end; the germline J gene provides the rest. J is TRBJ1-2 and V is TRBV13-1; 9 bases line up with TRBD1. V lost 2 bases to trimming and J lost 3 bases; unmatched junction nucleotides: 2. The CDR3 runs 14 residues. Germline V gene sequence: CDR1 NSHNY, CDR2 SYGAGN. Incomplete CDR3 DNA: TGTGCCAGCAGTGAGGGGACAGGGCACTCC. Translation: CASSEGTGHS. The full CDR3 is CASSEGTGHSDYTF.

This clone ranks as medium-sized. Here the gene names and germline are mouse. The read terminates 4 residues ahead of where the CDR3 ends, so the germline J gene completes it. The chain couples TRBV19 to TRBJ2-2, with 8 positions matching TRBD1. Per the germline V gene, CDR1 is FNHDT and CDR2 is SITEND (reference sequence). The CDR3 length is 15 residues. V trimming: 4 bases; J trimming: 4 bases; junction bases outside the gene matches: 6. CDR3 DNA, as far as it was read: TGTGCCAGCAGTCAGACAGGGGAGGGCACCGGG. As protein: CASSQTGEGTG. From start to end, the CDR3 is CASSQTGEGTGQLYF.

Judged by abundance, this clone is medium-sized. Genes and germline are mouse. The read terminates 3 residues ahead of where the CDR3 ends, so the germline J gene completes it. This chain links TRBV1 with TRBJ1-6; maybe TRBD1 (6 bases). TRBJ1-6 is given ORF status, its function remaining uncertain. Germline lookup yields CDR1 NSQYPW and CDR2 LRSPGD (reference sequence). The CDR3 covers 15 residues. V shed 2 bases and J shed 8 bases, with 13 bases lying between them. CDR3 region: CTCSARGKGDSPLYF. Partial CDR3 DNA: TGCACCTGCAGTGCACGGGGAAAGGGGGATTCGCCC.

This clone was observed at least ten times. Gene names and germline match the mouse. Read coverage stops 4 residues before the CDR3 terminus; the germline J gene supplies the remainder. The chain links TRBV13-3 to TRBJ2-1; 10 nucleotides match TRBD2. Germline V gene sequence: CDR1 NNHDY, CDR2 SYVADS. CDR3 size: 16 residues. The CDR3 region is CASSDFWGGAGAEQFF. The CDR3 DNA, read in part, is TGTGCCAGCAGTGATTTCTGGGGGGGCGCGGGGGCT.

This clone is medium-sized by share. Any gene name here is a mouse gene name. The CDR3 is cut off 4 residues early in the read; its end comes from the germline J gene. The chain joins TRBV13-3 to TRBJ2-5, with TRBD2 matching 8 bases. There are 13 residues in the CDR3. Germline CDR1 NNHDY, CDR2 SYVADS. CDR3 residues: CASSELGEDTQYF. CDR3 DNA, as far as it was read: TGTGCCAGCAGTGAACTGGGGGAAGAC.

This clone ranks as medium-sized. Genes and germline come from the mouse. The CDR3 reads CASGDDREGSDYTF. The covered CDR3 bases are TGTGCCAGCGGTGATGACAGGGAGGGCTCC. The chain employs TRBV13-2 and TRBJ1-2; D may be TRBD1 (6 bases). Read data end 4 residues before the CDR3 end; the end is taken from the germline J gene. This CDR3 has 14 amino acids. Deletions cut 0 bases from V and 4 bases from J, with 10 bases between. CDR1 and CDR2 from the germline V gene are NNHNN and SYGAGS (reference sequence).

The table lists this clone with many counts. The gene symbols are mouse symbols. The read terminates 4 residues before the CDR3 end, so the remaining end is supplied by the germline J gene. The chain recombines TRBV31 with TRBJ2-2; TRBD2 matches at 8 bases. This CDR3 comprises 15 residues. With V trimmed by 0 bases and J by 2 bases, 2 bases remained unmatched. Germline V lookup: CDR1 GKSSPN, CDR2 SITVG. The CDR3 loop reads CAWSLGLENTGQLYF. The sequenced CDR3 bases are TGTGCCTGGAGTCTGGGACTGGAGAACACCGGG.

By sample fraction, this clone is medium-sized. The germline and genes are mouse ones. The sequence runs out 4 residues before the end of the CDR3; the remainder is reconstructed from the germline J gene. This rearrangement joins TRBV14 to TRBJ2-7, with 9 bases fitting TRBD1. This CDR3 region has 13 residues. Germline-derived CDR1 and CDR2 are SGHDT and FRDEAV. The junction had 0 bases not matched to a gene; V was cut back by 2 bases and J by 3 bases. CDR3 bases read: TGTGCCAGCAGTTTGACAGGGGGCTAT. Amino acid sequence: CASSLTGGY. In full, the CDR3 reads CASSLTGGYEQYF.

Sample share makes this clone medium-sized. Genes and germline are mouse. The read ends 4 residues before the CDR3 terminus; that terminus is restored from the germline J gene. V is TRBV13-1 and J is TRBJ2-7; TRBD2 matches 8 bases. The CDR3 runs to 14 residues. V shed 0 bases, J shed 3 bases, and the junction held 2 bases outside the gene matches. Germline V gene lookup returns CDR1 NSHNY and CDR2 SYGAGN. The covered CDR3 bases are TGTGCCAGCAGTGATGTGGGGGGGGTCTAT. Translation gives CASSDVGGVY. The whole CDR3 is CASSDVGGVYEQYF.

In its sample, this clone is medium-sized. Gene names and germline match the mouse. The missing CDR3 end, 4 residues past where the read stops, is filled in from the germline J gene. The chain is built from TRBV13-3 and TRBJ2-7; 11 nucleotides agree with TRBD2. Germline CDR1 NNHDY, CDR2 SYVADS. This CDR3 contains 13 residues. The CDR3 protein is CASSWTGGYEQYF. The DNA read from the CDR3 is TGTGCCAGCAGTTGGACTGGGGGGTAT.

This clone is termed medium-sized. Mouse gene names and germline throughout. The read ends 4 residues shy of where the CDR3 ends; the end is completed using the germline J gene. The chain employs TRBV19 and TRBJ2-4; 8 bases align to TRBD1. Per the germline V gene, CDR1 is FNHDT and CDR2 is SITEND (reference sequence). V lost 4 bases to trimming and J lost 0 bases; unmatched junction nucleotides: 1. This CDR3 spans 14 amino acids. The part of the CDR3 DNA that was read is TGTGCCAGCAGTCAGGGGGCTAGTCAAAAC. Protein product: CASSQGASQN. In full, the CDR3 is CASSQGASQNTLYF.

This clone rates as medium-sized. Gene names are mouse gene names. The CDR3 protein is CASSKDRANSDYTF. Partial CDR3 DNA: TGTGCCAGCAGTAAGGACAGGGCAAACTCC. J is TRBJ1-2 and V is TRBV19, with TRBD1 matching over 8 bases. The DNA ends 4 residues before the CDR3 does, and the rest of the CDR3 is filled in from the germline J gene. Germline assignment: CDR1 FNHDT and CDR2 SITEND (reference sequence). Losses at the gene ends were 3 bases for V and 0 bases for J; bases not matched to a gene: 1. The CDR3 runs 14 residues.

This clone was recorded at least ten times. The germline and genes are mouse ones. The CDR3 extends 4 residues past the end of the read, so its final part is completed from the germline J gene. The V and J genes are TRBV12-1 and TRBJ2-4; 8 nucleotides agree with TRBD2. Trimming removed 0 bases from V and 0 bases from J; junction bases left unmatched: 7. The CDR3 has 17 residues. Germline lookup yields CDR1 SGHSN and CDR2 HYEKVE. The CDR3 DNA, read in part, is TGTGCCAGCTCTCTCCTAACTGGGGGACCTAGTCAAAAC. The encoded protein is CASSLLTGGPSQN. The whole CDR3 is CASSLLTGGPSQNTLYF.

Judged by abundance, this clone is medium-sized. Gene and germline names: mouse. Read coverage stops 4 residues before the CDR3 terminus; the germline J gene supplies the remainder. The V call is TRBV13-3, the J call TRBJ2-5; 8 positions agree with TRBD1. This CDR3 contains 14 residues. In germline, CDR1 is NNHDY, CDR2 SYVADS. The CDR3 here is CASSDRGQRDTQYF. CDR3 bases read: TGTGCCAGCAGTGACAGGGGGCAAAGAGAC.

This clone is judged medium-sized. Gene labels here are mouse ones. The read falls 4 residues short of the CDR3 end, and the missing part is taken from the germline J gene. The chain carries TRBV13-1 and TRBJ2-7; TRBD2 agrees at 10 bases. This CDR3 region has 12 residues. The germline V gene encodes CDR1 NSHNY and CDR2 SYGAGN. CDR3 region: CASKDWGYEQYF. The sequenced CDR3 bases are TGTGCCAGCAAGGACTGGGGGTAT.

This clone was detected many times. Mouse germline and gene names are used. The observed sequence ends 4 residues before the CDR3 terminus, with the missing tail filled in from the germline J gene. This chain connects TRBV31 to TRBJ2-7; 7 bases align to TRBD2. V was pared by 0 bases and J by 0 bases, with 2 bases of the junction left unmatched. Germline CDR1 is GKSSPN and CDR2 is SITVG. CDR3 length equals 14 residues. This chain's CDR3 is CAWSLGGGSYEQYF. CDR3 DNA, as far as it was read: TGTGCCTGGAGTCTGGGGGGGGGCTCCTAT.